This T cell receptor (beta chain) stems from a study of Graves' ophthalmopathy and Graves' hyperthyroidism. For the study at large: Specimen type is peripheral blood, obtained at initial diagnosis before any treatment. Study findings and constraints: Blood also carried most expanded thyroid clonotypes exceeding 0.001 frequency. Ophthalmopathy could be told apart from stable hyperthyroidism by a 13-signature model (around 90% sensitivity, about 81% specificity).

Patients with other autoimmune diseases, uncontrolled infections, pregnancy or lactation were excluded. This clonotype occurred many times. Antigen unknown. RNA transcripts were the source from which TCR beta CDR3 regions were amplified. First-round RT-PCR with HTBI primers preceded a second-round multiplex PCR. Each CDR3 protein is one row after TCRdb ran MiXCR on the multiplex PCR reads. There are 350,000 to 400,000 distinct CDR3 sequences in the sample; around 18% occur only once, and around 1.5% lies in the top ten. Germline values: CDR1 SGHTA, CDR2 FQGNSA. This CDR3 region has 13 residues. The V end was cut by 2 bases, the J end by 4 bases, with 9 bases between.

The V call is TRBV7-2, the J call TRBJ2-7; TRBD1 is a possible D gene (7 bases). The clonotype comes from a woman aged 18-29 years with Graves' ophthalmopathy. The sequenced material came from peripheral blood. The CDR3 loop is CASSLQGGYEQYF. The CDR3 DNA follows: TGTGCCAGCAGCTTACAGGGGGGATACGAGCAGTACTTC.